Presented here are 2 T cell receptor beta chains from one specimen sequenced in a study of OX40 agonist ivuxolimab in advanced cancers. Method: immunoSEQ multiplex PCR; TCRdb's copy keeps in-frame clones and lacks some. The sample lists roughly 16,000 clones; approximately 80% were seen once. The source was CD4+ or CD8+ T cells sorted from blood, collected in a trial of the OX40 agonist ivuxolimab. Source of these receptors: an adult with an advanced solid tumor such as melanoma, head and neck, liver or kidney cancer.

This CDR3 reads CASSQGRFYEQYF. DNA for the CDR3: TGTGCCAGCAGTCAAGGACGGTTCTACGAGCAGTACTTC. The gene calls are TRBV5-4 and TRBJ2-7; D remains ambiguous. V lost 5 bases and J 3 bases, leaving 12 bases between the germline ends. The CDR3 is 13 residues long. Per the germline V gene, CDR1 is SGHNT and CDR2 is YYREEE (reference sequence).

This clone counts as medium-sized. The chain carries TRBV7-8 and TRBJ1-2, with a tentative D call TRBD1 (5 bases). Germline V lookup: CDR1 SGHVS, CDR2 FQNEAQ. Trimming stripped 1 base from V and 5 bases from J, with 14 bases between. This CDR3 region has 15 residues. The CDR3 reads CASSLGPGLGYGYTF. The CDR3 bases are TGTGCCAGCAGCTTAGGTCCAGGGCTGGGGTATGGCTACACCTTC.